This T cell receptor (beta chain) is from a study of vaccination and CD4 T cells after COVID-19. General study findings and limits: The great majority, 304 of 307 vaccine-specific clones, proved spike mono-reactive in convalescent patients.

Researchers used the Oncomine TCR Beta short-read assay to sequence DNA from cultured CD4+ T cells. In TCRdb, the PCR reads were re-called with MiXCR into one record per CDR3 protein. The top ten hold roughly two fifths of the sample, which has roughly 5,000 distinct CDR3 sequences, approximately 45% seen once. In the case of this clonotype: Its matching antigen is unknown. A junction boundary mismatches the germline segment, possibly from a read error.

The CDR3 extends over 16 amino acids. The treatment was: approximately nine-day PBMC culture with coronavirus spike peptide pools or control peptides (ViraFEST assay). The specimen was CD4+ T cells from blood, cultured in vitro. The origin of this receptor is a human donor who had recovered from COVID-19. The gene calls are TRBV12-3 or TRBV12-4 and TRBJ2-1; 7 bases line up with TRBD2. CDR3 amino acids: CASSLAAGTDDNEQFF. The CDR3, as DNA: TGTGCCAGCAGTCTAGCGGCCGGGACGGACGACAATGAGCAGTTCTTC.